These 30 T cell receptor beta chains originate from one sample sequenced in a study of T-cell memory formation after mild COVID-19. MiXCR, run by TCRdb on the 5' RACE reads, gives a single entry per CDR3 protein. Of approximately 500,000 distinct CDR3 sequences detected, around 27% appear once; the ten largest clones hold around 12%. The source material was PBMCs or a T cell subset sorted from them (not recorded which). These receptors were obtained from an adult woman who had mild COVID-19 (a few samples of this study predate the infection). Cell type and time point are not known.

The V and J genes are TRBV29-1 and TRBJ1-1, with D possibly TRBD1 on 5 matching bases. CDR3 size: 12 residues. Germline CDR1 is SQVTM and CDR2 is ANQGSEA. Trimming removed 7 bases from V and 3 bases from J, with 12 bases in between. DNA of the CDR3: TGCAGCGGGGGGGAAGGGGACACTGAAGCTTTCTTT. Protein: CSGGEGDTEAFF.

The genes are TRBV18 and TRBJ2-1, with D perhaps matching TRBD2 (6 bases). The germline V gene has CDR1 KGHSH and CDR2 LQKENI. This CDR3 spans 15 amino acids. The V and J ends lost 0 bases and 5 bases respectively, with 11 bases between them. The CDR3 DNA follows: TGTGCCAGCTCACCACCGGCAGCGGGCCACAATGAGCAGTTCTTC. This sequence encodes CASSPPAAGHNEQFF.

This clonotype was found a few times. V is TRBV13 and J is TRBJ2-3; 9 bases are a match to TRBD2. V dropped 5 bases and J dropped 2; count of bases not matched to a gene: 5. Per the germline V gene, CDR1 is PRHDT and CDR2 is FYEKMQ (reference sequence). This CDR3 has 15 residues. In DNA, the CDR3 is TGTGCCAGCAGCCGACTAGCGGATTACACAGATACGCAGTATTTT. It specifies CASSRLADYTDTQYF.

This clonotype was observed a handful of times. The genes are TRBV4-1 and TRBJ1-2; TRBD1 matches at 7 bases. The trim removed 4 bases at V and 4 bases at J, leaving 6 bases unmatched. Germline assignment: CDR1 MGHRA and CDR2 YSYEKL. This CDR3 region has 14 residues. Here the CDR3 reads CASSLIQGSYGYTF. The CDR3 region has the DNA TGCGCCAGCAGCCTTATACAGGGGTCCTATGGCTACACCTTC.

V usage is TRBV5-1 and J usage is TRBJ2-1; TRBD2 agrees at 10 bases. Germline V gene lookup returns CDR1 SGHRS and CDR2 YFSETQ. With 1 base clipped from V and 2 bases from J, the junction kept 9 bases outside the gene matches. CDR3 length: 18 amino acids. The CDR3 nucleotides are TGCGCCAGCAGCTTGTTTCTAGCGGGGGCCTCCCCCTACAATGAGCAGTTCTTC. It translates to CASSLFLAGASPYNEQFF. The full variable domain, in which reference TRBV5-1 and TRBJ2-1 provide the parts outside the CDR3, is KAGVTQTPRYLIKTRGQQVTLSCSPISGHRSVSWYQQTPGQGLQFLFEYFSETQRNKGNFPGRFSGRQFSNSRSEMNVSTLELGDSALYLCASSLFLAGASPYNEQFFGPGTRLTVL.

The chain is built from TRBV9 and TRBJ2-7, with 10 bases fitting TRBD1. This CDR3 is 15 amino acids long. The V segment lost 2 bases and the J segment 2 bases; nucleotides outside the gene matches: 4. Germline V lookup: CDR1 SGDLS, CDR2 YYNGEE. The CDR3 DNA sequence: TGTGCCAGCAGCGTTGGACAGGGGGGTGCCTACGAGCAGTACTTC. Encoded protein: CASSVGQGGAYEQYF.

This clonotype was detected a few times. V is TRBV7-2 and J is TRBJ2-5; D unresolved. The CDR3 runs to 16 residues. CDR1 and CDR2 (germline): SGHTA, FQGNSA. V lost 5 bases to trimming and J lost 1 base, with 17 bases between them. For the CDR3, the DNA is TGTGCCAGCAGCCGCGCCGGACCTCCATTCCAAGAGACCCAGTACTTC. Its protein product is CASSRAGPPFQETQYF.

This chain uses TRBV4-3 with TRBJ2-2; 7 nucleotides match TRBD2. The CDR3 contains 15 residues. V lost 4 bases to trimming and J lost 1 base; unmatched junction nucleotides: 3. From germline, CDR1 is LGHNA and CDR2 YSLEER. The CDR3 nucleotides read TGCGCCAGCAGCCGCGAGCGGGAGAACACCGGGGAGCTGTTTTTT. This translates into CASSRERENTGELFF.

CDR3 protein: CAGRSVGAPGYTF. CDR3 nucleotides: TGTGCCGGACGATCTGTAGGGGCGCCCGGCTACACCTTC. The V and J genes are TRBV6-1 and TRBJ1-2, with a weak D call TRBD1 (5 bases). This CDR3 comprises 13 residues. Trimming left V 11 bases short and J 8 bases short, with 21 bases between. The V gene's germline CDR1 is MNHNS and CDR2 SASEGT.

V gene TRBV7-9 combines with J gene TRBJ1-2, with TRBD1 matching over 9 bases. The CDR3 is 17 residues long. Germline V gene lookup returns CDR1 SEHNR and CDR2 FQNEAQ (reference sequence). J was trimmed by 7 bases and V by 7 bases; bases with no gene match: 19. CDR3 nucleotides: TGTGCCAGCACACCCGGGACAGGGCCCATACTAGCGGGTGGCTACACCTTC. Residues: CASTPGTGPILAGGYTF.

The chain has TRBV7-9 and TRBJ2-1; TRBD2 aligns across 8 bases. The CDR3 runs to 13 residues. V lost 9 bases and J lost 9; bases outside the gene matches: 10. The V gene's germline CDR1 is SEHNR and CDR2 FQNEAQ (reference sequence). Written as DNA, the CDR3 is TGTGCCAGACCCCCAGCGGGAGTGATTGAGCAGTTCTTC. The encoded protein is CARPPAGVIEQFF.

The chain links TRBV12-3 or TRBV12-4 to TRBJ2-3; 9 bases agree with TRBD1. This CDR3 contains 15 residues. The J segment lost 7 bases and the V segment lost 5 bases, leaving 10 bases of the junction unmatched. CDR3 nucleotide sequence: TGTGCCAGCAGTCCTGGACAGGGGTCACTATATACGCAGTATTTT. This gives the protein CASSPGQGSLYTQYF.

The V and J genes are TRBV6-1 and TRBJ2-7; possibly TRBD1 for D (6 bases). V was trimmed by 7 bases and J by 1 base, leaving 11 bases between them. The germline V gene has CDR1 MNHNS and CDR2 SASEGT. This CDR3 spans 13 amino acids. DNA for the CDR3: TGTGCCAGCATGGGGGCTCCTTCCTACGAGCAGTACTTC. This encodes CASMGAPSYEQYF.

As regards this clonotype: One junction end does not reproduce the germline sequence, and a read error may be involved. The rearrangement joins TRBV13 to TRBJ2-1; no clear D. The CDR3 totals 15 residues. Germline V gives CDR1 PRHDT, CDR2 FYEKMQ (reference sequence). CDR3 coding DNA: TGTGCCAGCAGCCTAGGGCTTTTACCCTACAATGAGCAGTTCTTC. Translating gives CASSLGLLPYNEQFF.

This sequence joins TRBV12-3 or TRBV12-4 and TRBJ2-7; TRBD1 matches at 7 bases. V trimming: 5 bases; J trimming: 5 bases; junction bases outside the gene matches: 6. The CDR3 runs 13 residues. CDR3 sequence reads: CASSRQGDDEQYF. CDR3 nucleotides: TGTGCCAGCAGTCGACAGGGAGACGACGAGCAGTACTTC.

This sequence joins TRBV19 and TRBJ2-1, with 9 bases fitting TRBD2. V dropped 2 bases and J dropped 6; count of bases not matched to a gene: 8. The germline gives CDR1 LNHDA, CDR2 SQIVND (reference sequence). The CDR3 loop spans 16 amino acids. In DNA form, the CDR3 reads TGTGCCAGTAGTATATCCCCTGGCGGGGGGGCCAATGAGCAGTTCTTC. Amino acid sequence: CASSISPGGGANEQFF. Supplemented by reference TRBV19 and TRBJ2-1, the full variable domain reads DGGITQSPKYLFRKEGQNVTLSCEQNLNHDAMYWYRQDPGQGLRLIYYSQIVNDFQKGDIAEGYSVSREKKESFPLTVTSAQKNPTAFYLCASSISPGGGANEQFFGPGTRLTVL.

This chain connects TRBV11-3 to TRBJ1-5; TRBD1 might be the D (5 bases). V was shortened by 4 bases and J by 3 bases, with 22 bases between the two germline ends. This CDR3 spans 18 amino acids. Per the germline V gene, CDR1 is SGHNT and CDR2 is YENEEA. The CDR3 DNA reads TGTGCCAGCAGCTCTGCCCTGTTGGGGGATGGAAACAATCAGCCCCAGCATTTT. It codes for CASSSALLGDGNNQPQHF.

The gene calls are TRBV4-1 and TRBJ1-4; no reliable D call. This CDR3 spans 15 amino acids. Trimming took 2 bases from V and 0 from J, leaving 7 bases between them. CDR1 is MGHRA, CDR2 YSYEKL, per germline. Here the CDR3 DNA reads TGCGCCAGCAGCCAACCCCTTGCAACTAATGAAAAACTGTTTTTT. This translates into CASSQPLATNEKLFF.

This clonotype showed up just a few times. V is TRBV19 and J is TRBJ1-5; the D gene is possibly TRBD1 (5 bases). The germline V and J ends were trimmed by 7 bases and 2 bases, with 9 bases remaining between them. The germline V gene has CDR1 LNHDA and CDR2 SQIVND (reference sequence). The CDR3 totals 13 residues. DNA of the CDR3: TGTGCCAGTAATCAGGGTGGCAATCAGCCCCAGCATTTT. It specifies CASNQGGNQPQHF.

V is TRBV7-2 and J is TRBJ1-6; 7 bases map to TRBD1. The trim removed 6 bases at V and 5 bases at J, leaving 1 base unmatched. Germline V gives CDR1 SGHTA, CDR2 FQGNSA. The CDR3 runs 13 residues. The CDR3 here is CASRGQNNSPLHF. In nucleotides, the CDR3 is TGTGCCAGCAGGGGACAGAATAATTCACCCCTCCACTTT.

This chain connects TRBV28 to TRBJ2-7, with a tentative D call TRBD2 (5 bases). Trimming took 2 bases from V and 3 from J, leaving 11 bases between them. Looked up from germline, CDR1 is MDHEN and CDR2 is SYDVKM. This CDR3 comprises 14 residues. The CDR3 here is CASSLALAFYEQYF. DNA of the CDR3: TGTGCCAGCAGTTTAGCGCTAGCCTTCTACGAGCAGTACTTC. Full variable domain (rest looked up from reference TRBV28 and TRBJ2-7): DVKVTQSSRYLVKRTGEKVFLECVQDMDHENMFWYRQDPGLGLRLIYFSYDVKMKEKGDIPEGYSVSREKKERFSLILESASTNQTSMYLCASSLALAFYEQYFGPGTRLTVT.

This clonotype was seen many times. This rearrangement joins TRBV5-1 to TRBJ2-3; 7 nucleotides line up with TRBD1. V trimming: 4 bases; J trimming: 2 bases; junction bases outside the gene matches: 7. Germline V lookup: CDR1 SGHRS, CDR2 YFSETQ. This CDR3 is built from 15 residues. The CDR3 loop reads CASSGGQLFTDTQYF. In DNA form, the CDR3 reads TGCGCCAGCAGCGGGGGACAGCTTTTCACAGATACGCAGTATTTT.

This clonotype was seen more than once but under ten times. The rearrangement joins TRBV5-1 to TRBJ1-1, with D maybe TRBD1 (5 bases). The CDR3 spans 15 residues. V was pared by 3 bases and J by 1 base, with 13 bases between. Germline V gene sequence: CDR1 SGHRS, CDR2 YFSETQ. The CDR3 sequence is CASSSLGTANTEAFF. CDR3 nucleotides: TGCGCCAGCAGCTCGCTCGGGACGGCGAACACTGAAGCTTTCTTT.

The chain carries TRBV5-6 and TRBJ2-3, with 9 bases fitting TRBD2. Per the germline V gene, CDR1 is SGHDT and CDR2 is YYEEEE. The CDR3 spans 15 residues. J lost 4 bases, V lost 0 bases, and 3 bases had no gene match. The CDR3, as DNA: TGTGCCAGCAGCTTGGTGCGGGGGGGGGCAGATACGCAGTATTTT. The encoded protein is CASSLVRGGADTQYF.

This clonotype has more than one count but fewer than ten. The V and J genes are TRBV5-4 and TRBJ2-5; 15 nucleotides match TRBD2. CDR3 size: 17 residues. The J segment lost 4 bases and the V segment lost 4 bases, leaving 8 bases of the junction unmatched. The V gene's germline CDR1 is SGHNT and CDR2 YYREEE (reference sequence). The CDR3 protein is CASSKVMGLAGGETQYF. The CDR3 coding sequence is TGTGCCAGCAGCAAAGTCATGGGACTAGCGGGAGGAGAGACCCAGTACTTC.

The chain is built from TRBV5-1 and TRBJ2-3; no clear D gene. Per the germline V gene, CDR1 is SGHRS and CDR2 is YFSETQ. This CDR3 has 15 residues. Trimming pared 4 bases from V and 3 bases from J, leaving 15 bases between. The CDR3 is CASSPGITETDTQYF. CDR3 nucleotide sequence: TGCGCCAGCAGCCCTGGGATCACGGAAACAGATACGCAGTATTTT.

The chain employs TRBV4-1 and TRBJ2-3; D not certain. V gave up 2 bases and J gave up 7 bases, with 10 bases separating them. From germline, CDR1 is MGHRA and CDR2 YSYEKL. The length of the CDR3 is 13 residues. The DNA for the CDR3 is TGCGCCAGCAGCCAAAGAGGTCTAAATACGCAGTATTTT. Protein sequence: CASSQRGLNTQYF.

The chain is built from TRBV6-6 and TRBJ1-1; D gene uncertain. Germline CDR1 MNHNY, CDR2 SVGAGI (reference sequence). Trimming cost V 1 base and J 4 bases, with 10 bases left between them. There are 14 residues in the CDR3. Here the CDR3 reads CASSYLRETTEAFF. Here the CDR3 DNA reads TGTGCCAGCAGTTACTTGAGGGAGACCACTGAAGCTTTCTTT.

The chain couples TRBV27 to TRBJ2-1; 7 bases are a match to TRBD1. The junction had 8 bases not matched to a gene; V was cut back by 3 bases and J by 9 bases. CDR1 MNHEY and CDR2 SMNVEV come from the germline V gene (reference sequence). The CDR3 has 14 amino acids. The CDR3 protein is CASSFGQDRSEQFF. The CDR3 DNA reads as TGTGCCAGCAGTTTTGGACAGGATAGAAGTGAGCAGTTCTTC.

The chain carries TRBV12-3 or TRBV12-4 and TRBJ1-1, with no clear D. With 6 bases removed from V and 6 bases from J, the gap between germline ends came to 11 bases. The CDR3 is made up of 12 amino acids. The CDR3 region has the DNA TGTGCCAGCAGGTTTGATTACGCTGAAGCTTTCTTT. Protein sequence: CASRFDYAEAFF.